These 2 T cell receptor beta chains share one sample of origin, sequenced in a study of T cell clonality in common variable immunodeficiency. Here immunoSEQ multiplex PCR was the method, and the copy in TCRdb shows in-frame clones only, minus some. The sample was found to contain more than 55,000 clones, and every one recurs. The specimen was peripheral blood mononuclear cells. All receptors derive from a person aged 18 to 75 in good health.

This clone was counted ten times or more. The observed sequence ends 3 residues before the CDR3 terminus, with the missing tail filled in from the germline J gene. The V call is TRBV14, the J call TRBJ2-5, with 10 nucleotides matching TRBD2. CDR1 is SGHDN and CDR2 is FVKESK in the germline V gene. This CDR3 region has 17 residues. The J segment lost 5 bases and the V segment lost 0 bases, leaving 9 bases of the junction unmatched. The covered CDR3 bases are TGTGCCAGCAGCCAAGATGGGCTAGCGGGGGCCGGGGAGACC. The encoded protein is CASSQDGLAGAGET. The full-length CDR3 reads as CASSQDGLAGAGETQYF.

This clone was found many times. From the germline J gene comes the end of the CDR3, since the read stops 3 residues before it. The V gene is TRBV29-1, the J gene TRBJ2-3, with D unclear. Trimming took off 4 bases at V and 4 bases at J, with 15 bases between the two ends. The CDR3 is 14 amino acids. The germline CDR1 and CDR2 sequences are SQVTM and ANQGSEA. Partial CDR3 DNA: TGCAGCGTTGTTTGGGCCTTTGTCGCAGATACG. Translation gives CSVVWAFVADT. The CDR3 as a whole reads CSVVWAFVADTQYF.